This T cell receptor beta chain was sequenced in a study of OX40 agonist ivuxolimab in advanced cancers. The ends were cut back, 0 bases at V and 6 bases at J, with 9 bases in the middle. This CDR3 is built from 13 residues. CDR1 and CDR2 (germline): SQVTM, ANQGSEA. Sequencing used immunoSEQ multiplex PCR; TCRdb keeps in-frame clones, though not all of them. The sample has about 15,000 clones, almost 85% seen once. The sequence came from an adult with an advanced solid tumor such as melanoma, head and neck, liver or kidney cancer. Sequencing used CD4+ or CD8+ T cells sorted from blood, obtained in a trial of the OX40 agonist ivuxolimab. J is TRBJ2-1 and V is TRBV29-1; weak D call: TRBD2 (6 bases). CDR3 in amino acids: CSVEDWGVNEQFF. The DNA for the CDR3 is TGCAGCGTTGAAGATTGGGGGGTCAATGAGCAGTTCTTC.